The 10 T cell receptor beta chains given below trace back to one sample, sequenced in a study of tumor-infiltrating lymphocytes in primary liver carcinoma. The researchers produced TCR beta cDNA from around 0.5 ug total RNA with a constant-region primer. Slightly modified ARM-PCR with three nested multiplex PCR rounds yielded TCR beta libraries. The opening two PCR rounds, 10 cycles each, paired TRBV1-TRBV30 forward primers with a C-beta reverse primer. TCRdb fed the multiplex PCR reads into MiXCR, producing one record per CDR3 protein. This repertoire shows 70,000 to 75,000 distinct CDR3 sequences, 60% to 75% found once; its top ten account for 28%. Unsorted bulk tissue, roughly 19-33 mg of it, served as the source for co-extraction of RNA and DNA. The sequenced material came from liver tumor tissue from sampling region 4. Noted subset: tumor region T4, right-lateral pole. Source of these receptors: a man in his forties or fifties with primary liver carcinoma and hepatitis B virus infection.

About this clonotype itself: This may stem from a read error, because a much larger clone lies one nucleotide away. The chain uses TRBV7-9 and TRBJ1-1, with D perhaps matching TRBD1 (5 bases). Germline lookup yields CDR1 SEHNR and CDR2 FQNEAQ (reference sequence). The CDR3 loop spans 15 amino acids. The CDR3 DNA is TGTGCCAACAGCTTAAGTCGGGGGGGGAACACTGAAGCTTTCTTT. Protein product: CANSLSRGGNTEAFF. Filled out from reference TRBV7-9 and TRBJ1-1, the complete variable domain reads DTGVSQNPRHKITKRGQNVTFRCDPISEHNRLYWYRQTLGQGPEFLTYFQNEAQLEKSRLLSDRFSAERPKGSFSTLEIQRTEQGDSAMYLCANSLSRGGNTEAFFGQGTRLTVV.

This clonotype was detected ten times or more. The chain carries TRBV28 and TRBJ2-2, with TRBD2 matching 9 bases. The germline V gene has CDR1 MDHEN and CDR2 SYDVKM. The CDR3 loop spans 16 amino acids. CDR3 amino acids: CATQREDFWNTGELFF. DNA for the CDR3: TGTGCAACCCAGCGGGAGGATTTTTGGAACACCGGGGAGCTGTTTTTT.

A word on this clonotype: A much larger clonotype is one base distant, so this may be a read error. This chain links TRBV5-6 with TRBJ1-1; TRBD1 agrees at 7 bases. This CDR3 has 14 amino acids. Per the germline V gene, CDR1 is SGHDT and CDR2 is YYEEEE. CDR3 amino acids: CAGSLRQGNTEAFF. The CDR3 DNA follows: TGTGCCGGCAGCTTACGACAGGGGAACACTGAAGCTTTCTTT.

With respect to this clonotype: A junction boundary mismatches the germline segment, possibly from a read error. The chain joins TRBV4-2 to TRBJ1-4; D gene uncertain. Germline CDR1 reads LGHNA; CDR2 reads YNFKEQ. This CDR3 contains 15 residues. The CDR3 sequence: CASSQADGLREKQFF. Written as DNA, the CDR3 is TGTGCCAGTAGCCAAGCGGACGGGCTTAGGGAAAAACAGTTTTTT.

The sample holds one count of this clonotype. Just one base apart from a much larger clone, this may be a read error. This chain links TRBV30 with TRBJ1-5; D unclear. The length of the CDR3 is 14 residues. In germline, CDR1 is GTSNPN, CDR2 SVGIG (reference sequence). CDR3 nucleotides: TGTGTCTGGGATATAGGGTTGAGCAATCAGCCCCAGCATTTT. It translates to CVWDIGLSNQPQHF. The full variable domain, completed using reference TRBV30 and TRBJ1-5, is SQTIHQWPATLVQPVGSPLSLECTVEGTSNPNLYWYRQAAGRGLQLLFYSVGIGQISSEVPQNLSASRPQDRQFILSSKKLLLSDSGFYLCVWDIGLSNQPQHFGDGTRLSIL.

The sample holds many counts of this clonotype. The chain uses TRBV5-1 and TRBJ2-2; D unclear. Between the trimmed V and J ends, which lost 0 bases and 0 bases, there was a span of 9 bases. In germline, CDR1 is SGHRS, CDR2 YFSETQ. The CDR3 sequence is 16 residues long. CDR3 DNA: TGCGCCAGCAGCTTGGATGGCCGACCGAACACCGGGGAGCTGTTTTTT. Amino acid sequence: CASSLDGRPNTGELFF. The whole variable domain, remainder taken from reference TRBV5-1 and TRBJ2-2, is KAGVTQTPRYLIKTRGQQVTLSCSPISGHRSVSWYQQTPGQGLQFLFEYFSETQRNKGNFPGRFSGRQFSNSRSEMNVSTLELGDSALYLCASSLDGRPNTGELFFGEGSRLTVL.

In this sample, this clonotype turned up a few times. One end of the junction fails to match germline, which may point to a read error. V usage is TRBV11-2 and J usage is TRBJ2-1; 9 positions agree with TRBD2. Germline V CDR1 and CDR2: SGHAT, FQNNGV. The CDR3 runs 16 residues. In DNA, the CDR3 is TGTGCCAGCAGCTTAGAGCTCCTAGCGGGAATGAATGAGCAGTTCTTT. Protein: CASSLELLAGMNEQFF.

Turning to this clonotype: This clone may be a read error of a much larger clone one base away. This rearrangement joins TRBV28 to TRBJ2-3; no definite D call. The CDR3 runs 11 residues. CDR1 is MDHEN, CDR2 SYDVKM, per germline. The CDR3 is CVASDTDTQYF. The CDR3 coding sequence is TGTGTTGCGAGCGACACAGATACGCAGTATTTT.

At least ten counts were recorded for this clonotype. The chain is built from TRBV10-3 and TRBJ2-1; 11 nucleotides match TRBD2. Per germline, CDR1 ENHRY and CDR2 SYGVKD. There are 17 residues in the CDR3. V gave up 3 bases and J gave up 7 bases; unmatched junction bases: 11. The CDR3 is CAISDVLAGGYMNEQFF. CDR3 coding DNA: TGTGCCATCAGTGATGTTCTAGCGGGAGGATACATGAATGAGCAGTTCTTC.

The chain is built from TRBV29-1 and TRBJ1-1; tentatively, D is TRBD1 (6 bases). Trimming left V 7 bases short and J 0 bases short, with 18 bases between. Per the germline V gene, CDR1 is SQVTM and CDR2 is ANQGSEA. The CDR3 sequence is 15 residues long. In DNA, the CDR3 is TGCAGCGCCGCAGCAGGGGTCCAAATGAACACTGAAGCTTTCTTT. Protein: CSAAAGVQMNTEAFF.